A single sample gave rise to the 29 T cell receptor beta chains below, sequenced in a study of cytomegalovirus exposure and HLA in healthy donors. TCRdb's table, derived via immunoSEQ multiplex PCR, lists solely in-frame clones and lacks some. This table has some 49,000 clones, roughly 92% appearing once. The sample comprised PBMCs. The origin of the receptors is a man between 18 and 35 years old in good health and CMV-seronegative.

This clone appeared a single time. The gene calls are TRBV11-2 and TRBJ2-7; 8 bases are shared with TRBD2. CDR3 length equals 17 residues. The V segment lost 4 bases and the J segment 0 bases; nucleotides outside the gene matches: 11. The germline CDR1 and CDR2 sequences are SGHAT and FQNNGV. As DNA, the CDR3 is TGTGCCAGCAGCTCCCCGGAGCCCGGGAGGGTCTCCTACGAGCAGTACTTC. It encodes CASSSPEPGRVSYEQYF.

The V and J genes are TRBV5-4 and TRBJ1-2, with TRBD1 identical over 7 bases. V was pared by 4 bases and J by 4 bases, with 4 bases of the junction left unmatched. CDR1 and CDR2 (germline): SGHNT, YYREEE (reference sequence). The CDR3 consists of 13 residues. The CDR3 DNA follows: TGTGCCAGCAGCGAAACAGGGGTCTATGGCTACACCTTC. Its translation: CASSETGVYGYTF.

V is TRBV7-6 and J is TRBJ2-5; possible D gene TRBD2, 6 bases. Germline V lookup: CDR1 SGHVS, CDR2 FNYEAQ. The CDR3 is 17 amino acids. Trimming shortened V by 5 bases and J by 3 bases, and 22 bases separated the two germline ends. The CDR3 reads CASSPKVAGSGEETQYF. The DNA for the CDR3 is TGTGCCAGCAGCCCCAAGGTGGCGGGATCGGGAGAAGAGACCCAGTACTTC.

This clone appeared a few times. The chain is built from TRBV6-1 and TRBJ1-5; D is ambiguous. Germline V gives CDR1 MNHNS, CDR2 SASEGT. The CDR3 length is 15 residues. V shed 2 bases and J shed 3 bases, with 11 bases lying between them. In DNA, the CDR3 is TGTGCCAGCAGTGAAAATGTAGAAGCCAATCAGCCCCAGCATTTT. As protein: CASSENVEANQPQHF.

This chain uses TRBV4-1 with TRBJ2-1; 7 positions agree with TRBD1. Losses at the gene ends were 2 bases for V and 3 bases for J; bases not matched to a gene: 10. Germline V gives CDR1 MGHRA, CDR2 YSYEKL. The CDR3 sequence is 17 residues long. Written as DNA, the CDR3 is TGCGCCAGCAGCCAACCCTCGAGGGGGCAGCACTACAATGAGCAGTTCTTC. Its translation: CASSQPSRGQHYNEQFF.

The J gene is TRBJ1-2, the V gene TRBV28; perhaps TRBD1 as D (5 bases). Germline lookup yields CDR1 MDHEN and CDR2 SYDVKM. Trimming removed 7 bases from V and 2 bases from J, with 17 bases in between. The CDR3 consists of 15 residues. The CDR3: CASTNTNPGNYGYTF. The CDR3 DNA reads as TGTGCCAGCACCAACACGAACCCAGGGAACTATGGCTACACCTTC.

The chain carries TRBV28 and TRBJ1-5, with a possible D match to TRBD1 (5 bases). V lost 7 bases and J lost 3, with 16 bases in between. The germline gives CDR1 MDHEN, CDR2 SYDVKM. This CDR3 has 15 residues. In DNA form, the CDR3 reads TGTGCCAGCATATATTCTGACAGCTCCAATCAGCCCCAGCATTTT. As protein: CASIYSDSSNQPQHF.

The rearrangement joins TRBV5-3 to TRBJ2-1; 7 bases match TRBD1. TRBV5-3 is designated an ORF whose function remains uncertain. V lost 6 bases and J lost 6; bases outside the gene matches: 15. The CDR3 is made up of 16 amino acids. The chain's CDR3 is CARTRGCSAIGNEQFF. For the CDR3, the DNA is TGTGCCAGAACCAGGGGGTGTAGCGCTATCGGCAATGAGCAGTTCTTC.

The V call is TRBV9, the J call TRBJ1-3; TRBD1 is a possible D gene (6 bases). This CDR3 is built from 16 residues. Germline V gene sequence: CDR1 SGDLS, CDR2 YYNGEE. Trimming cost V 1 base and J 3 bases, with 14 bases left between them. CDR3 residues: CASSVSTGKGGNTIYF. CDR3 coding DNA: TGTGCCAGCAGCGTATCTACAGGGAAGGGTGGAAACACCATATATTTT.

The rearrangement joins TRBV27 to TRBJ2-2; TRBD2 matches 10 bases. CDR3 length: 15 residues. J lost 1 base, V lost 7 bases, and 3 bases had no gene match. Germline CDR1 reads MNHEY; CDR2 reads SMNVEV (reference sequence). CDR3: CASKRTSGNTGELFF. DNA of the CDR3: TGTGCCAGCAAAAGGACTAGCGGGAACACCGGGGAGCTGTTTTTT.

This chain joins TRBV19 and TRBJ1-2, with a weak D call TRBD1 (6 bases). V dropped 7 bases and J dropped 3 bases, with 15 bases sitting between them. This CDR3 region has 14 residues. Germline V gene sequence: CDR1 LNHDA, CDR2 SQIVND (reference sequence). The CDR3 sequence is CASIDSRGDYGYTF. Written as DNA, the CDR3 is TGTGCCAGTATTGATTCCAGGGGAGACTATGGCTACACCTTC.

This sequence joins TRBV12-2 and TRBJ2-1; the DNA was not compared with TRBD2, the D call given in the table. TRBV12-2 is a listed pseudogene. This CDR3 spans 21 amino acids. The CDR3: CASRHRIGLAGESGSYNEQFF. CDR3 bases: TGTGCAAGTCGCCACCGCATTGGACTAGCGGGAGAAAGTGGCTCCTACAATGAGCAGTTCTTC.

The CDR3 is CASSTLTGSTEAFF. The CDR3 DNA reads as TGTGCCAGCAGCACTTTGACAGGGAGCACTGAAGCTTTCTTT. The chain uses TRBV7-2 and TRBJ1-1; TRBD1 matches at 7 bases. The germline gives CDR1 SGHTA, CDR2 FQGNSA. This CDR3 is built from 14 residues. Trimming cost V 5 bases and J 4 bases; bases outside gene matches: 7.

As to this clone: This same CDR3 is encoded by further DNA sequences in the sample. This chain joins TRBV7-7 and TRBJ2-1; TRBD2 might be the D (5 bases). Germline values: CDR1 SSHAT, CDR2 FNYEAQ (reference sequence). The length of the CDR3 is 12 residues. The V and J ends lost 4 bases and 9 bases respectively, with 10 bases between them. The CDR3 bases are TGTGCCAGCAGCTCAGGACTGGGTGAGCAGTTCTTC. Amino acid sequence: CASSSGLGEQFF.

The CDR3 DNA reads as TGTGCCAGCACCAAAGGGCCAGGAAACTACGAGCAGTACTTC. Protein: CASTKGPGNYEQYF. The chain uses TRBV21-1 and TRBJ2-7; TRBD1, the D gene given by the table, was not confirmed from the DNA. TRBV21-1 is labeled a pseudogene. This CDR3 is 14 amino acids long.

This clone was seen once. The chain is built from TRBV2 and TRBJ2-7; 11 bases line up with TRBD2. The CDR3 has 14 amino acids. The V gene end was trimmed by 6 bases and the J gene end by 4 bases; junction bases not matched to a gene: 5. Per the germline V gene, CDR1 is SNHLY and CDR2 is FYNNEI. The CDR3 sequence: CASSPGLAEYEQYF. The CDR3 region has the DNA TGTGCCAGCAGCCCGGGACTAGCGGAATACGAGCAGTACTTC.

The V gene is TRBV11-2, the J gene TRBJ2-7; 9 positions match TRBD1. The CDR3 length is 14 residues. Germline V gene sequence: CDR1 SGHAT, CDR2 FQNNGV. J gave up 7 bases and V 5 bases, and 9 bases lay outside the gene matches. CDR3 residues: CASSPRDRAGEQYF. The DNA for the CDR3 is TGTGCCAGCAGCCCGCGGGACAGGGCGGGGGAGCAGTACTTC.

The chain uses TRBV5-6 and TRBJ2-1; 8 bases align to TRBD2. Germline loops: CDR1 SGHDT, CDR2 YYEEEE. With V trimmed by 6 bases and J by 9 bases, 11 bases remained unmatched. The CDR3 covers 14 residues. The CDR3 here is CASTAVAGSIEQFF. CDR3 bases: TGTGCCAGCACTGCGGTAGCGGGAAGCATTGAGCAGTTCTTC.

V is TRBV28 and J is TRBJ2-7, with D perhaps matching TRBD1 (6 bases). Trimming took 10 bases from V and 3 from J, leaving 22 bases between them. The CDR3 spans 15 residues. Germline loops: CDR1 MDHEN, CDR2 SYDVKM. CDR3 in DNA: TGTGCCATCTCCAGGGGCTATCCGCCGAGCTACGAGCAGTACTTC. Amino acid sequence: CAISRGYPPSYEQYF.

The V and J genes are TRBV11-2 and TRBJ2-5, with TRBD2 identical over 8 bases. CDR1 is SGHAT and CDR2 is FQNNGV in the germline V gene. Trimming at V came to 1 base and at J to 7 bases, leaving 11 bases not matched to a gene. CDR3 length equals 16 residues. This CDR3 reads CASSLGGRPLGGTQYF. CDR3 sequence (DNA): TGTGCCAGCAGCTTAGGCGGGAGGCCCCTGGGGGGGACCCAGTACTTC.

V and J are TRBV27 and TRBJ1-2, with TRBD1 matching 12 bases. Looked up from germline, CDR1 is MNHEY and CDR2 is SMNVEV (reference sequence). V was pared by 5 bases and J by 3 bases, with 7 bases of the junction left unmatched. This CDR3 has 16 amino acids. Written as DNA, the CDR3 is TGTGCCAGCAGTATGGGACAGGGGGCCACTTACTATGGCTACACCTTC. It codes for CASSMGQGATYYGYTF.

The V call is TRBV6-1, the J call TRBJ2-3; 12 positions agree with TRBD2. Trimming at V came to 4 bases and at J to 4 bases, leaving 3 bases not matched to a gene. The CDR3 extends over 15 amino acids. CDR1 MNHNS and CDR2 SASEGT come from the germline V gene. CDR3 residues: CASSGLAGVPDTQYF. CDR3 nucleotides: TGTGCCAGCAGTGGACTAGCGGGAGTGCCAGATACGCAGTATTTT.

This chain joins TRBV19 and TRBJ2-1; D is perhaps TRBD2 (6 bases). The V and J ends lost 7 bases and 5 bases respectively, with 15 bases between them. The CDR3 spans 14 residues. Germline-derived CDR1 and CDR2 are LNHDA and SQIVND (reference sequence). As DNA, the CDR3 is TGTGCCAGTAATTCGGGAGCCTTACACAATGAGCAGTTCTTC. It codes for CASNSGALHNEQFF.

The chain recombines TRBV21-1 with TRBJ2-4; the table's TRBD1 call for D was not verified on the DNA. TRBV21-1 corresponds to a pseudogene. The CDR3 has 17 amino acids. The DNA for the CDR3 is TGTGCCAGCAGCGGAGGGACAGGGGGTCCTGCCAAAAACATTCAGTACTTC. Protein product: CASSGGTGGPAKNIQYF.

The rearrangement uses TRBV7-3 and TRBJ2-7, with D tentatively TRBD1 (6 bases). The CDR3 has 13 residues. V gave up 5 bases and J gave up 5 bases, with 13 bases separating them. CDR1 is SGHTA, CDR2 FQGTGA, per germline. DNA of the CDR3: TGTGCCAGCAGCGCAGGGGAGTATAACGAGCAGTACTTC. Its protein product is CASSAGEYNEQYF.

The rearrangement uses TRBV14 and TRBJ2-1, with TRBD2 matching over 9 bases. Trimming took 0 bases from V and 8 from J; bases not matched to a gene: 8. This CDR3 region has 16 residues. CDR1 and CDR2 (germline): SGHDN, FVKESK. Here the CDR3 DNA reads TGTGCCAGCAGCCAAGATGCGGGAGGGGTTGGGGATGAGCAGTTCTTC. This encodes CASSQDAGGVGDEQFF.

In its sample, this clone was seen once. The DNA of the CDR3 is TGTGCCAGCAGCCGATCGACAGTGACACCTTGGAGCTACACCTTC. It codes for CASSRSTVTPWSYTF. The chain uses TRBV5-6 and TRBJ1-2, with D possibly TRBD1 on 5 matching bases. Germline V gene sequence: CDR1 SGHDT, CDR2 YYEEEE. The CDR3 consists of 15 residues. Trimming stripped 4 bases from V and 9 bases from J, with 22 bases between.

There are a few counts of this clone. CDR3 bases: TGTGCCAGCAGTGGGGCGGACCGGAGGGGCTACACCTTC. Translating gives CASSGADRRGYTF. The chain links TRBV2 to TRBJ1-2; D is undetermined. The CDR3 runs to 13 residues. CDR1 is SNHLY and CDR2 is FYNNEI in the germline V gene. V was cut by 4 bases and J by 8 bases, with 14 bases left in between.

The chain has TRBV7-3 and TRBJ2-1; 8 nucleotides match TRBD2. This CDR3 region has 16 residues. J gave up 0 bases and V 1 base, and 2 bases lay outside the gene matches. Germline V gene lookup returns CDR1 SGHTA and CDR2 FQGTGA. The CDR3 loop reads CASSLISGTSYNEQFF. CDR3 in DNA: TGTGCCAGCAGCTTAATTAGCGGGACCTCCTACAATGAGCAGTTCTTC.